The source of this T cell receptor (beta chain) is a study of cytomegalovirus exposure and HLA in healthy donors. Study-wide results and caveats: It was reported that the classifier diagnosed cytomegalovirus status with high specificity and sensitivity in both the original and validation cohorts.

60 Vbeta and 13 Jbeta primers were used in PCR. The table came from immunoSEQ multiplex PCR; TCRdb's copy has only in-frame clones and leaves some out. This table holds 150,000 to 200,000 clones. On this clone: Antigen: not known.

The length of the CDR3 is 14 residues. Germline V CDR1 and CDR2: MNHNY, SVGAGI (reference sequence). The ends were cut back, 10 bases at V and 0 bases at J, with 13 bases in the middle. This sequence originates from a woman aged 18-35 years in good health and CMV-seropositive. This chain uses TRBV6-6 with TRBJ1-5; D unresolved. The specimen sequenced was PBMCs. CDR3 DNA: TGTGCCACTTCGACTGGAGATAGCAATCAGCCCCAGCATTTT. Amino acids: CATSTGDSNQPQHF.